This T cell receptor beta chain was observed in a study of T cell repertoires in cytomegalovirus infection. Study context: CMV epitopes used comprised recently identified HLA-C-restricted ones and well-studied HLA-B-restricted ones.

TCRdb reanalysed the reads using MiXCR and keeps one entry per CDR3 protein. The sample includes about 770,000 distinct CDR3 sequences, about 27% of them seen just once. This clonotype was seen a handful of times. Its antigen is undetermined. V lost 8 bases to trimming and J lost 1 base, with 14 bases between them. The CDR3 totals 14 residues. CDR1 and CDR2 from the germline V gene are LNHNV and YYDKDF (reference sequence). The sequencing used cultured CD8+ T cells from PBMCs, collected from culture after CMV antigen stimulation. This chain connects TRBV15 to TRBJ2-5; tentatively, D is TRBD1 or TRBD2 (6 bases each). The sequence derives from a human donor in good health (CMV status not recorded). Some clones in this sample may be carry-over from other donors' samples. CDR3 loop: CATAEGVFQETQYF. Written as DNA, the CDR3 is TGTGCCACCGCGGAGGGGGTTTTCCAAGAGACCCAGTACTTC.